Listed here is a single TCR beta chain. Its antigen is not identified. Losses at the gene ends were 3 bases for V and 7 bases for J; bases not matched to a gene: 7. The CDR3 covers 15 residues. Germline V gene data show CDR1 as WSHSY and CDR2 as SAAADI. This sample is part of a study of cytomegalovirus exposure and HLA in healthy donors. General study points: An ancestry cluster, one associated with Asian ancestry, reportedly showed fewer N-insertions than the roughly 610-donor mean in a later analysis. Several of the most significant clusters appeared linked to common viral pathogens, based on a later analysis.

PCR used 60 Vbeta primers and 13 Jbeta primers. The protocol was immunoSEQ multiplex PCR, while the TCRdb copy is restricted to in-frame clones and leaves out a portion. The sample holds 200,000 to 300,000 clones; 80% to 90% are singletons and the top ten take 0.2% to 0.25%. The sequenced material came from PBMCs. The clonotype originates from a girl aged 2-10 years in good health and CMV-seronegative. The chain couples TRBV10-2 to TRBJ2-1; 9 positions match TRBD1. The CDR3 protein is CASSDIGTGFNEQFF. The CDR3 nucleotides are TGCGCCAGCAGTGATATCGGGACAGGGTTTAATGAGCAGTTCTTC.